This is a list of T cell receptor beta chains from one sample in a study of shared clonotypes between healthy human individuals. Sequenced by immunoSEQ multiplex PCR; TCRdb stores in-frame clones only, minus some. Altogether about 560,000 clones are present, roughly 79% being singletons, with the ten largest covering around 12%. The sequencing sample was made of PBMCs. These receptor sequences come from a woman aged 40 to 49 in good health. Some clones in this sample may be carry-over from other donors' samples. Each CDR3 is given with its conserved first and last residue. A D gene is named only where the DNA matches it firmly. Part of the rows lack a size; the others show once, few, many or a class for expanded clones.

V gene	clone size	D gene	J gene	CDR3 DNA	CDR3 protein
TRBV11-2	NA	NA	TRBJ2-7	TGTGCCAGCAGCTTATTCCCTTACGAGCAGTACTTC	CASSLFPYEQYF
TRBV4-1	once	TRBD2	TRBJ2-7	TGCGCCAGCAGCCAAGAAACAGCGGGAGACTACGAGCAGTACTTC	CASSQETAGDYEQYF
TRBV27	few	NA	TRBJ2-1	TGTGCCAGCAGTCCCCGCCGGGAAATATCCCACTTCTACAATGAGCAGTTCTTC	CASSPRREISHFYNEQFF
TRBV11-2	few	NA	TRBJ2-1	TGTGCCAGCAGCTTAAGTTTAAGGAATGAGCAGTTCTTC	CASSLSLRNEQFF
TRBV18	NA	TRBD1	TRBJ1-2	TGTGCCAGCTCACCGAGACAGGGATTGGGTGGCTACACCTTC	CASSPRQGLGGYTF
TRBV19	once	NA	TRBJ2-6	TGTGCCAGTAGTATAGAGAAGGGAGCTGGGGCCAACGTCCTGACTTTC	CASSIEKGAGANVLTF
TRBV11-2	NA	NA	TRBJ2-3	TGTGCCAGCAGCTACACAGATACGCAGTATTTT	CASSYTDTQYF
TRBV25-1	NA	NA	TRBJ2-7	TGTGCCAGCAGTGCCCGGGGCAGCCCCGAGCAGTACTTC	CASSARGSPEQYF
TRBV5-4	few	TRBD2	TRBJ2-3	TGTGCCAGCAGCCCAGTAGCGGGAGGGCCATTGGATACGCAGTATTTT	CASSPVAGGPLDTQYF
TRBV7-8	few	TRBD1	TRBJ1-1	TGTGCCAGCAGCCCTGGACAGGGGGAGACTGAAGCTTTCTTT	CASSPGQGETEAFF
TRBV28	NA	NA	TRBJ1-1	TGTGCCAGCAGTAACACCGGCGGTTACACTGAAGCTTTCTTT	CASSNTGGYTEAFF
TRBV7-9	NA	TRBD2	TRBJ2-3	TGTGCCAGCAGCCCGACAGCGGGAGCCACAGATACGCAGTATTTT	CASSPTAGATDTQYF
TRBV28	NA	NA	TRBJ1-2	TGTGCCAGCAGGTACGGATCTAACTATGGCTACACCTTC	CASRYGSNYGYTF
TRBV7-6	NA	NA	TRBJ2-5	TGTGCCAGCAGCCCCCGGGCTAACCAAGAGACCCAGTACTTC	CASSPRANQETQYF
TRBV2	few	TRBD1	TRBJ2-7	TGTGCCAGCTCTTTCACAGGGGCCTACGAGCAGTACTTC	CASSFTGAYEQYF
TRBV11-2	NA	NA	TRBJ2-1	TGTGCCAGCAGCAAAAGGAGGGGGACGACTATTCGGGATGAGCAGTTCTTC	CASSKRRGTTIRDEQFF
TRBV5-4	NA	NA	TRBJ2-7	TGTGCCAGCAGCCCGGACGGGGGCTTCGGGTACGAGCAGTACTTC	CASSPDGGFGYEQYF
TRBV6-1	NA	TRBD2	TRBJ2-1	TGTGCCAGCAGGACTAGCGGGAGAGGCGATGAGCAGTTCTTC	CASRTSGRGDEQFF
TRBV2	once	TRBD2	TRBJ2-5	TGTGCCAGCGGGCGGGGGGAGACCCAGTACTTC	CASGRGETQYF
TRBV5-4	once	TRBD1	TRBJ1-3	TGTGCCAGCAGCTTGACAGGGGTTGGAAACACCATATATTTT	CASSLTGVGNTIYF
TRBV4-3	many	NA	TRBJ2-2	TGCGCCAGCAGCCAAGCTCCGAGTGGGCTCCTTAGCGGGGAGCTGTTTTTT	CASSQAPSGLLSGELFF
TRBV20-1	NA	NA	TRBJ1-2	TGCAGTGCTGGGGGTGGCTATGGCTACACCTTC	CSAGGGYGYTF
TRBV6-5	NA	NA	TRBJ2-7	TGTGCCAGCAGCCGAACAAACTACGAGCAGTACTTC	CASSRTNYEQYF
TRBV30	once	TRBD1	TRBJ1-6	TGTGCCTGGAGTTCCGGGACAGCCAATTCACCCCTCCACTTT	CAWSSGTANSPLHF
TRBV28	NA	TRBD1	TRBJ1-5	TGTGCCAGCAGACCCTACAGGGGGCCCGGGCAGCCCCAGCATTTT	CASRPYRGPGQPQHF
TRBV15	NA	TRBD1	TRBJ2-5	TGTGCCACCAGCAGGGGACAGCGCCAGAATAGGGAGACCCAGTACTTC	CATSRGQRQNRETQYF